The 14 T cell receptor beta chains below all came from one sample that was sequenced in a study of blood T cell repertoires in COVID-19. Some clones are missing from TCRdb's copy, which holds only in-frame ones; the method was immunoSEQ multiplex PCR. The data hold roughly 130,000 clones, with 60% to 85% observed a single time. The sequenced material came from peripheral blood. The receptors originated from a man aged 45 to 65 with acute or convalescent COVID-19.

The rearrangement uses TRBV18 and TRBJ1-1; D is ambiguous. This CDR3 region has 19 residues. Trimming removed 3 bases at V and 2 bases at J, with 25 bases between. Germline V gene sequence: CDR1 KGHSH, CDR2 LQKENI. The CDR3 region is CASSPLTRAVVSSNTEAFF. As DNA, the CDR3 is TGTGCCAGCTCACCTCTAACTAGGGCAGTCGTGTCCTCTAACACTGAAGCTTTCTTT. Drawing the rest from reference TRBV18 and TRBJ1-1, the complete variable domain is NAGVMQNPRHLVRRRGQEARLRCSPMKGHSHVYWYRQLPEEGLKFMVYLQKENIIDESGMPKERFSAEFPKEGPSILRIQQVVRGDSAAYFCASSPLTRAVVSSNTEAFFGQGTRLTVV.

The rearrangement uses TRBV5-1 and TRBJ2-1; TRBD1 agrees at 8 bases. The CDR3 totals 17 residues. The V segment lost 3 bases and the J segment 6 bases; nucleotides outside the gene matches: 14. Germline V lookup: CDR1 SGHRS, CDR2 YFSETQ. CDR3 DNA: TGCGCCAGCAGCTATACAACTACAGCAGGGGGCCCCAATGAGCAGTTCTTC. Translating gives CASSYTTTAGGPNEQFF.

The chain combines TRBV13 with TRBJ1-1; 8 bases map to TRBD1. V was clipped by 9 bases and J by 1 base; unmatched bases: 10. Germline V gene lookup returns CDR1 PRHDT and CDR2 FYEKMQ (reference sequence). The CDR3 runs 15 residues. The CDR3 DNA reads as TGTGCCAGTCCAAAACTGGACAGGGCGAACACTGAAGCTTTCTTT. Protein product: CASPKLDRANTEAFF.

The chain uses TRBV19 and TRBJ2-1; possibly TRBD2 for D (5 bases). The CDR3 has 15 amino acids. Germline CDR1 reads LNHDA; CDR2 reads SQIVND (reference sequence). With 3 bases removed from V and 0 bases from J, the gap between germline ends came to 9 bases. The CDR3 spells CASSIKRDSYNEQFF. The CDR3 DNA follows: TGTGCCAGTAGTATCAAACGGGACTCCTACAATGAGCAGTTCTTC.

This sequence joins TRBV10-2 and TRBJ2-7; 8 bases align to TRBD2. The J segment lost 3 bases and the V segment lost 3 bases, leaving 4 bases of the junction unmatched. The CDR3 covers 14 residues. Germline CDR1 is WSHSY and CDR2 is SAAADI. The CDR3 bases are TGCGCCAGCAGTGACGGGGGGGGATTCTACGAGCAGTACGTC. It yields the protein CASSDGGGFYEQYV.

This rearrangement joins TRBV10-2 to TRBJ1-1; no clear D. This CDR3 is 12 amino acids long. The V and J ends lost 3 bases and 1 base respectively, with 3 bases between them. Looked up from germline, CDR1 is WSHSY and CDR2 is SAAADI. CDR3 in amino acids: CASSDRNTEAFF. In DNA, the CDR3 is TGCGCCAGCAGTGACAGGAACACTGAAGCTTTCTTT.

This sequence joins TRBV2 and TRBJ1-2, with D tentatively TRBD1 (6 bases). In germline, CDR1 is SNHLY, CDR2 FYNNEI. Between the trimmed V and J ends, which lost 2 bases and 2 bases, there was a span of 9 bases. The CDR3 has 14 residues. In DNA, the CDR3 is TGTGCCAGCAGTGAATTTGGACAGAACTATGGCTACACCTTC. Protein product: CASSEFGQNYGYTF.

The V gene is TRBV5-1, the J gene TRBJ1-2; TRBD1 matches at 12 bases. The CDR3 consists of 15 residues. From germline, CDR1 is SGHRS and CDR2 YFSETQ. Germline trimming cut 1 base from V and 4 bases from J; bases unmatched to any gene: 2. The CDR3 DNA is TGCGCCAGCAGCTTGCGGGGACAGGGGGCCTATGGCTACACCTTC. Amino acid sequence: CASSLRGQGAYGYTF.

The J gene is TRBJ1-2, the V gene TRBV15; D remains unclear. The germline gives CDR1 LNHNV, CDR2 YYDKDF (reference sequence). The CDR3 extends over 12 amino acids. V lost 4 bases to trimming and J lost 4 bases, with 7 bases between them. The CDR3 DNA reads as TGTGCCACCAGCACCCGGGGCTATGGCTACACCTTC. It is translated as CATSTRGYGYTF.

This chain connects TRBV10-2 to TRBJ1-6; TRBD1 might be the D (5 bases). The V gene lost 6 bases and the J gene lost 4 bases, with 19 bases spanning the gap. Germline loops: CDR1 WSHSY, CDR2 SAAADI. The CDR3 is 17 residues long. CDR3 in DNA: TGCGCCAGCAGGGACACCCAAAAAGTGCTATATAATTCACCCCTCCACTTT. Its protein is CASRDTQKVLYNSPLHF.

DNA of the CDR3: TGTGCCAGTAGTATGACCGGGATAAACTATGGCTACACCTTC. Amino acids: CASSMTGINYGYTF. V usage is TRBV19 and J usage is TRBJ1-2; D gene uncertain. This CDR3 has 14 amino acids. V was shortened by 3 bases and J by 2 bases, with 10 bases between the two germline ends. Germline lookup yields CDR1 LNHDA and CDR2 SQIVND (reference sequence).

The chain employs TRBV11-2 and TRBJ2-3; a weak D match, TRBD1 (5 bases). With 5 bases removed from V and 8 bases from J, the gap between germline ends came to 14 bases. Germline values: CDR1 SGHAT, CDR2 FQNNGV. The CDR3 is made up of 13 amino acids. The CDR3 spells CASSPSQGSTQYF. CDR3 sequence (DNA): TGTGCCAGCAGCCCGTCTCAGGGTAGTACGCAGTATTTT.

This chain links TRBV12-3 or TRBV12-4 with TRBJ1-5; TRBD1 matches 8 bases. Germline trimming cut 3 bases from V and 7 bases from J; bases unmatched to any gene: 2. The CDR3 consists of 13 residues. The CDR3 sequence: CASSLTGEQPQHF. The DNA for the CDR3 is TGTGCCAGCAGTTTGACAGGGGAACAGCCCCAGCATTTT.

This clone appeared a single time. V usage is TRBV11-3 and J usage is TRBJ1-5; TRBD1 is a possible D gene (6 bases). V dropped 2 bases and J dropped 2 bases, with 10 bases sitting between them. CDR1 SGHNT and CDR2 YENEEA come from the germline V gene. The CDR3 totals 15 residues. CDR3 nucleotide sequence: TGTGCCAGCAGCTTATGGCCAGGGGGCAATCAGCCCCAGCATTTT. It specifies CASSLWPGGNQPQHF. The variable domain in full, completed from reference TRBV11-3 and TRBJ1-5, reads EAGVVQSPRYKIIEKKQPVAFWCNPISGHNTLYWYLQNLGQGPELLIRYENEEAVDDSQLPKDRFSAERLKGVDSTLKIQPAELGDSAVYLCASSLWPGGNQPQHFGDGTRLSIL.